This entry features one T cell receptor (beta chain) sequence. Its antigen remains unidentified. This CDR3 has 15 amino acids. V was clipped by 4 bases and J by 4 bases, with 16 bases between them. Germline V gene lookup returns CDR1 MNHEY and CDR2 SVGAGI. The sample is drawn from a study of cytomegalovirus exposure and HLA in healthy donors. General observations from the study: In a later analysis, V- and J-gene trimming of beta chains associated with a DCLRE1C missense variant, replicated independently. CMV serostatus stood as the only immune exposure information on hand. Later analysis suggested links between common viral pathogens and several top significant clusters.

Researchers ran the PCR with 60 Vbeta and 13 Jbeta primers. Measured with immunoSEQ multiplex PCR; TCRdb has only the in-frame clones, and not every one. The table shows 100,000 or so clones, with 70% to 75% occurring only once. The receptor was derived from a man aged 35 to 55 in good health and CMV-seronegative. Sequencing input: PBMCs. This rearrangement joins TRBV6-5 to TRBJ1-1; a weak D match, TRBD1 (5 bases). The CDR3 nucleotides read TGTGCCAGCAGTTTGGAGGGCAGGGCGGCCACTGAAGCTTTCTTT. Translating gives CASSLEGRAATEAFF.